The 3 T cell receptor beta chains reported below all come from one sample, sequenced in a study of CD8 T cells in ankylosing spondylitis. Whole-study results and caveats: Ankylosing spondylitis blood appeared to carry a characteristic TCR beta motif of roughly 8 highly homologous variants.

Each CDR3 protein is one row after TCRdb ran MiXCR on the 5' RACE reads. The sample shows fewer than 500,000 distinct CDR3 sequences, about 22% of them seen only once. The antigens of these receptors remain unknown. Specimen: blood, either unsorted or a sorted T cell fraction (not recorded which). All receptors derive from a male donor with ankylosing spondylitis.

This clonotype was counted between two and nine times. The gene calls are TRBV4-3 and TRBJ2-7, with D hard to call. The CDR3 is made up of 15 amino acids. The V gene's germline CDR1 is LGHNA and CDR2 YSLEER. V was cut by 0 bases and J by 2 bases, with 11 bases left in between. The CDR3 sequence: CASSQDLRNTYEQYF. DNA of the CDR3: TGCGCCAGCAGCCAAGATCTCCGGAATACCTACGAGCAGTACTTC.

The V and J genes are TRBV24-1 and TRBJ1-1, with TRBD1 as a possible D gene (6 bases). The CDR3 runs 13 residues. The V gene's germline CDR1 is KGHDR and CDR2 SFDVKD. V lost 4 bases and J lost 8, with 13 bases in between. The CDR3, as DNA: TGTGCCACCAGTGAAGACACAGGGTACGAAGCTTTCTTT. Translation gives CATSEDTGYEAFF.

This rearrangement joins TRBV20-1 to TRBJ2-7; 7 bases match TRBD1. Germline assignment: CDR1 DFQATT and CDR2 SNEGSKA (reference sequence). The CDR3 loop spans 15 amino acids. V lost 3 bases, J lost 2 bases, and 10 bases stayed unmatched. The CDR3 spells CSASLPTTGTYEQYF. The CDR3, as DNA: TGCAGTGCTAGCCTACCCACGACAGGGACCTACGAGCAGTACTTC.